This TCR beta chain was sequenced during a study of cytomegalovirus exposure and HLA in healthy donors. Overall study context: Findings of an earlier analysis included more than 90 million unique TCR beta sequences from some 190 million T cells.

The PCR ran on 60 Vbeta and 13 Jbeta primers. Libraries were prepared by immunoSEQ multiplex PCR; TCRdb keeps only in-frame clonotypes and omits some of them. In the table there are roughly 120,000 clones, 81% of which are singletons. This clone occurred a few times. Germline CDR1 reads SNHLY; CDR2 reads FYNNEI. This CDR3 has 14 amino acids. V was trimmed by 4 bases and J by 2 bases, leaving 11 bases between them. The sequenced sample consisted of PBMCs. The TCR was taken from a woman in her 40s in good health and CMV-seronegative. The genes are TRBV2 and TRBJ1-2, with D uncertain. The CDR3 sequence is CASSVGQANYGYTF. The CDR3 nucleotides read TGTGCCAGCAGTGTTGGGCAGGCGAACTATGGCTACACCTTC.